The subject of this entry is one T cell receptor beta chain. The record originates from a study of T cells in Graves' hyperthyroidism and ophthalmopathy. Amplified regions were TCR beta CDR3 sequences from RNA transcripts. When the TCR CDR3 underwent first-round RT-PCR, the HTBI primer set was used. TCRdb re-derived calls from the multiplex PCR reads in MiXCR, one entry per CDR3 protein. This table has some 690,000 distinct CDR3 sequences, around a sixth appearing once. Trimming shortened V by 7 bases and J by 0 bases, and 13 bases separated the two germline ends. Germline-derived CDR1 and CDR2 are MDHEN and SYDVKM. This CDR3 contains 15 residues.

This clonotype was sampled from a man aged 45-60 years with Graves' hyperthyroidism. The chain combines TRBV28 with TRBJ2-4; a weak D match, TRBD1 (6 bases). Material: blood. The CDR3 sequence: CASTPDSLAKNIQYF. The CDR3 bases are TGTGCCAGCACCCCGGACAGCTTAGCCAAAAACATTCAGTACTTC. Filled out from reference TRBV28 and TRBJ2-4, the complete variable domain reads DVKVTQSSRYLVKRTGEKVFLECVQDMDHENMFWYRQDPGLGLRLIYFSYDVKMKEKGDIPEGYSVSREKKERFSLILESASTNQTSMYLCASTPDSLAKNIQYFGAGTRLSVL.